Presented here are 32 T cell receptor beta chains from one specimen sequenced in a study of T cell clonality in common variable immunodeficiency. The protocol was immunoSEQ multiplex PCR, while the TCRdb copy is restricted to in-frame clones and leaves out a portion. The sample has about 52,000 clones, none seen only once. What was sequenced was peripheral blood mononuclear cells. The receptor source for this set is a person aged 18-69 years in good health.

This clone was recorded many times. The missing CDR3 end, 3 residues past where the read stops, is filled in from the germline J gene. This sequence joins TRBV6-1 and TRBJ2-7, with D perhaps matching TRBD2 (6 bases). This CDR3 spans 14 amino acids. Trimming took 1 base from V and 3 from J, leaving 10 bases between them. Germline V gives CDR1 MNHNS, CDR2 SASEGT. The part of the CDR3 DNA that was read is TGTGCCAGCAGTGAAGACGGAGGGCTCTACGAG. The encoded protein is CASSEDGGLYE. The CDR3 in its entirety is CASSEDGGLYEQYF.

This clone occurred many times. The read ends 3 residues before the CDR3 terminus; that terminus is restored from the germline J gene. The chain uses TRBV6-2 or TRBV6-3 and TRBJ1-2; D uncertain. The length of the CDR3 is 13 residues. V lost 3 bases to trimming and J lost 2 bases, with 7 bases between them. The germline CDR1 and CDR2 sequences are MNHEY and SVGEGT. This CDR3 reads CASSYTANYGYTF. Incomplete CDR3 DNA: TGTGCCAGCAGTTATACAGCCAACTATGGC.

This clone has only a few counts. The read is 3 residues too short to cover the CDR3 end, so that end is filled in from the germline J gene. V usage is TRBV10-3 and J usage is TRBJ2-7; D may be TRBD1 (6 bases). Germline assignment: CDR1 ENHRY and CDR2 SYGVKD. V was trimmed by 10 bases and J by 3 bases, leaving 16 bases between them. The CDR3 sequence is 13 residues long. The CDR3 sequence: CAKSRDNGYEQYF. Incomplete CDR3 DNA: TGTGCCAAATCCCGGGACAACGGCTACGAG.

This clone was found many times. The CDR3 end falls 3 residues outside the read, so it is completed with the germline J gene. The chain combines TRBV13 with TRBJ1-2, with a weak D call TRBD1 (5 bases). The CDR3 length is 19 residues. V gave up 2 bases and J gave up 7 bases, with 29 bases separating them. The germline CDR1 and CDR2 sequences are PRHDT and FYEKMQ (reference sequence). Incomplete CDR3 DNA: TGTGCCAGCAGCTTATTCAGCTTAAGGCTTCGGGTTGGGGGGAGTGGC. Translation gives CASSLFSLRLRVGGSG. The full CDR3 protein is CASSLFSLRLRVGGSGYTF.

In regard to this clone: The read halts 3 residues ahead of the CDR3 end, with the missing end drawn from the germline J gene. The chain couples TRBV10-2 to TRBJ2-2; TRBD2 might be the D (6 bases). V lost 8 bases and J lost 3, with 10 bases in between. Germline CDR1 reads WSHSY; CDR2 reads SAAADI. There are 13 residues in the CDR3. The CDR3 protein is CASRWGDTGELFF. The sequenced CDR3 bases are TGCGCCAGCCGGTGGGGGGACACCGGGGAG.

In this sample, this clone turned up many times. The junction and the germline gene differ at one end; a read error may be behind it. The CDR3 end falls 3 residues outside the read, so it is completed with the germline J gene. The chain joins TRBV4-2 to TRBJ2-1; weak D call: TRBD2 (6 bases). The CDR3 is 14 residues long. Germline V lookup: CDR1 LGHNA, CDR2 YNFKEQ. CDR3 DNA (partial): TGCGCCAGCAGCCAAGCTAGCGAGTACAATGAG. It specifies CASSQASEYNE. From start to end, the CDR3 is CASSQASEYNEQFF.

The sample holds many counts of this clone. The part of the CDR3 DNA that was read is TGCAGCGTTGGAAAGGCAGATACG. Its protein is CSVGKADT. Given in full, the CDR3 is CSVGKADTQYF. The rearrangement links TRBV29-1 to TRBJ2-3; D call uncertain. The CDR3 goes on 3 residues after the read ends, and that part is filled in from the germline J gene. This CDR3 has 11 amino acids. Germline V CDR1 and CDR2: SQVTM, ANQGSEA. Deletions cut 4 bases from V and 4 bases from J, with 6 bases between.

This clone was detected ten times or more. Read coverage stops 3 residues before the CDR3 terminus; the germline J gene supplies the remainder. The gene calls are TRBV20-1 and TRBJ2-1; the match to TRBD1 covers 9 bases. The germline gives CDR1 DFQATT, CDR2 SNEGSKA (reference sequence). V lost 5 bases, J lost 2 bases, and 4 bases stayed unmatched. The CDR3 runs 14 residues. The CDR3 here is CSALTGGAYNEQFF. Incomplete CDR3 DNA: TGCAGTGCTCTTACAGGGGGCGCCTACAATGAG.

The CDR3 here is CSVPQDSGNTIYF. The CDR3 bases that were read are TGCAGCGTGCCACAGGACTCTGGAAACACC. The J gene is TRBJ1-3, the V gene TRBV29-1, with D tentatively TRBD1 (5 bases). The CDR3 extends 3 residues past the end of the read, so its final part is completed from the germline J gene. The germline gives CDR1 SQVTM, CDR2 ANQGSEA. This CDR3 is built from 13 residues. V gave up 6 bases and J gave up 0 bases, with 9 bases separating them.

This clone was counted many times. From the germline J gene comes the end of the CDR3, since the read stops 3 residues before it. The rearrangement links TRBV5-1 to TRBJ2-3; 9 bases map to TRBD2. The CDR3 contains 19 residues. The V segment lost 0 bases and the J segment 0 bases; nucleotides outside the gene matches: 11. Germline V lookup: CDR1 SGHRS, CDR2 YFSETQ. CDR3: CASSLARIAGEHSTDTQYF. CDR3 DNA, as far as it was read: TGCGCCAGCAGCTTGGCCAGGATAGCGGGGGAGCATAGCACAGATACG.

This clone was picked up a small number of times. Read coverage stops 3 residues before the CDR3 terminus; the germline J gene supplies the remainder. The V call is TRBV2, the J call TRBJ1-1; 9 bases fit TRBD1. The germline gives CDR1 SNHLY, CDR2 FYNNEI. V was pared by 6 bases and J by 4 bases, with 3 bases of the junction left unmatched. The length of the CDR3 is 13 residues. The CDR3 is CASRATGGTEAFF. The covered CDR3 bases are TGTGCCAGCAGAGCGACAGGGGGCACTGAA.

This clone was detected many times. The read falls 3 residues short of the CDR3 end, and the missing part is taken from the germline J gene. The rearrangement links TRBV20-1 to TRBJ1-6, with D possibly being TRBD1 (6 bases). Germline V gene lookup returns CDR1 DFQATT and CDR2 SNEGSKA (reference sequence). This CDR3 region has 15 residues. V was shortened by 5 bases and J by 5 bases, with 16 bases between the two germline ends. CDR3 bases read: TGCAGTGCTTCGACCCGGACAGCTAATAATTCACCC. It yields the protein CSASTRTANNSP. The CDR3 in its entirety is CSASTRTANNSPLHF.

The sample holds many counts of this clone. The read comes to an end 3 residues before the CDR3 does, leaving the germline J gene to fill in the end. The V call is TRBV19, the J call TRBJ1-6; possibly TRBD1 for D (6 bases). V was trimmed by 4 bases and J by 8 bases, leaving 12 bases between them. The germline V gene has CDR1 LNHDA and CDR2 SQIVND (reference sequence). The CDR3 spans 14 residues. CDR3 sequence: CASSTDRTYSPLHF. CDR3 DNA (partial): TGTGCCAGTAGTACTGACAGGACGTATTCACCC.

This clone was seen at least ten times. The CDR3 is cut off 3 residues early in the read; its end comes from the germline J gene. The chain uses TRBV7-9 and TRBJ2-3; D ambiguous. CDR3 length: 12 residues. The V end lost 5 bases, the J end lost 5 bases, and 8 bases lay between the germline ends. From germline, CDR1 is SEHNR and CDR2 FQNEAQ (reference sequence). CDR3 DNA, as far as it was read: TGTGCCAGCAGCAGCTCGGGAGATACG. Protein product: CASSSSGDT. The CDR3 reads in full as CASSSSGDTQYF. Combining the CDR3 with reference TRBV7-9 and TRBJ2-3 gives the whole variable domain DTGVSQNPRHKITKRGQNVTFRCDPISEHNRLYWYRQTLGQGPEFLTYFQNEAQLEKSRLLSDRFSAERPKGSFSTLEIQRTEQGDSAMYLCASSSSGDTQYFGPGTRLTVL.

This clone was recorded at least ten times. The junction differs from germline at one of its ends, possibly a read error. The CDR3 end falls 3 residues outside the read, so it is completed with the germline J gene. V usage is TRBV4-2 and J usage is TRBJ2-2; 7 bases match TRBD1. The CDR3 has 17 residues. Germline CDR1 LGHNA, CDR2 YNFKEQ. The covered CDR3 bases are TGCGCCAGCAGCCAATTCAACAGGGGCGAAAGGTCCGGGGAG. Protein sequence: CASSQFNRGERSGE. The CDR3 in full is CASSQFNRGERSGELFF.

In its sample, this clone was seen many times. The read gets to within 3 residues of the CDR3 end, and the germline J gene fills in the rest. The rearrangement joins TRBV6-2 or TRBV6-3 to TRBJ2-3, with TRBD1 matching over 7 bases. Germline-derived CDR1 and CDR2 are MNHEY and SVGEGT. The length of the CDR3 is 16 residues. J gave up 2 bases and V 0 bases, and 5 bases lay outside the gene matches. The DNA read from the CDR3 is TGTGCCAGCAGTTACTCTGGGACAGAGAACACAGATACG. Translating gives CASSYSGTENTDT. The whole CDR3 protein is CASSYSGTENTDTQYF.

This clone was seen ten or more times. The read ends 3 residues shy of where the CDR3 ends; the end is completed using the germline J gene. V is TRBV7-6 and J is TRBJ2-5; TRBD2 aligns across 10 bases. There are 18 residues in the CDR3. Germline lookup yields CDR1 SGHVS and CDR2 FNYEAQ. The V segment lost 1 base and the J segment 2 bases; nucleotides outside the gene matches: 10. The covered CDR3 bases are TGTGCCAGCAGCTTAGTGCGGCTAGCGGGAGAAACACAAGAGACC. Its protein product is CASSLVRLAGETQET. The whole CDR3 protein is CASSLVRLAGETQETQYF. The full variable domain, in which reference TRBV7-6 and TRBJ2-5 provide the parts outside the CDR3, is GAGVSQSPRYKVTKRGQDVALRCDPISGHVSLYWYRQALGQGPEFLTYFNYEAQQDKSGLPNDRFSAERPEGSISTLTIQRTEQRDSAMYRCASSLVRLAGETQETQYFGPGTRLLVL.

This clone has more than one count but fewer than ten. This could be a read error, since a much larger clone is one nucleotide away. Read coverage stops 3 residues before the CDR3 terminus; the germline J gene supplies the remainder. The sample contains more than one DNA sequence encoding this CDR3. This sequence joins TRBV7-7 and TRBJ1-3; TRBD1 aligns across 7 bases. Germline CDR1 reads SSHAT; CDR2 reads FNYEAQ (reference sequence). The CDR3 is 15 amino acids. The CDR3 here is CASSEGTESGNTIYF. The DNA read from the CDR3 is TGTGCTAGCAGCGAGGGGACAGAGTCTGGAAACACG.

In this sample, this clone turned up many times. The CDR3 end lies 3 residues beyond the end of the read and is filled in from the germline J gene. The chain recombines TRBV4-1 with TRBJ2-5; tentative D call: TRBD2 (5 bases). The V end was cut by 2 bases, the J end by 3 bases, with 16 bases between. The CDR3 is 16 residues long. CDR1 is MGHRA, CDR2 YSYEKL, per germline. CDR3 sequence: CASSQSGGRNKETQYF. CDR3 DNA (partial): TGCGCCAGCAGCCAAAGCGGCGGGCGGAATAAAGAGACC.

This clone occurred many times. The sequenced fragment ends 3 residues before the CDR3 boundary, so the rest is inferred from the germline J gene. The chain links TRBV18 to TRBJ2-7; 8 nucleotides line up with TRBD1. Germline loops: CDR1 KGHSH, CDR2 LQKENI. After removal of 4 bases from V and 1 base from J, the junction contained 3 bases not matched to a gene. The CDR3 has 14 amino acids. Here the CDR3 reads CASSQGQGSYEQYF. CDR3 DNA, as far as it was read: TGTGCCAGCTCACAAGGACAGGGATCCTACGAG.

This clone was picked up many times. The DNA ends 3 residues before the CDR3 does, and the rest of the CDR3 is filled in from the germline J gene. Other DNA sequences within the sample encode an identical CDR3. The rearrangement uses TRBV30 and TRBJ2-7, with 8 bases identical to TRBD1. The CDR3 is 14 residues long. Germline CDR1 is GTSNPN and CDR2 is SVGIG (reference sequence). V trimming: 2 bases; J trimming: 0 bases; junction bases outside the gene matches: 3. The CDR3 here is CAWSTGTGSYEQYF. The CDR3 DNA, read in part, is TGTGCCTGGAGTACCGGGACAGGCTCCTACGAG.

This clone was counted ten times or more. The read ends 3 residues early relative to the CDR3; the germline J gene fills the gap. The V call is TRBV5-4, the J call TRBJ2-7, with TRBD1 matching 9 bases. J was trimmed by 5 bases and V by 3 bases; bases with no gene match: 12. Germline V CDR1 and CDR2: SGHNT, YYREEE (reference sequence). This CDR3 comprises 16 residues. Incomplete CDR3 DNA: TGTGCCAGCAGCTACTTGGACAGGGGACCCCTCAACGAG. Amino acids: CASSYLDRGPLNE. The full-length CDR3 reads as CASSYLDRGPLNEQYF.

This clone was detected only a few times. The CDR3 extends 3 residues past the end of the read, so its final part is completed from the germline J gene. J is TRBJ2-2 and V is TRBV19; tentative D call: TRBD2 (5 bases). The CDR3 runs to 14 residues. Per germline, CDR1 LNHDA and CDR2 SQIVND (reference sequence). The CDR3 spells CASSNPGNNSPLFF. The sequenced part of the CDR3 DNA is TGTGCCAGTAGTAACCCGGGGAATAATTCACCG.

This clone was detected many times. Incomplete CDR3 DNA: TGTGCCAGCAGCTTAGTAGGGGGCTATCGGTACGAG. Its translation is CASSLVGGYRYE. The full CDR3 reads CASSLVGGYRYEQYF. This sequence joins TRBV7-2 and TRBJ2-7, with 7 bases aligning to TRBD1. The DNA ends 3 residues before the CDR3 does, and the rest of the CDR3 is filled in from the germline J gene. The V gene end was trimmed by 1 base and the J gene end by 4 bases; junction bases not matched to a gene: 7. Germline loops: CDR1 SGHTA, CDR2 FQGNSA. The CDR3 has 15 amino acids. Full variable domain (remainder filled in from reference TRBV7-2 and TRBJ2-7): GAGVSQSPSNKVTEKGKDVELRCDPISGHTALYWYRQSLGQGLEFLIYFQGNSAPDKSGLPSDRFSAERTGGSVSTLTIQRTQQEDSAVYLCASSLVGGYRYEQYFGPGTRLTVT.

This clone was found many times. The read comes to an end 3 residues before the CDR3 does, leaving the germline J gene to fill in the end. V is TRBV6-2 or TRBV6-3 and J is TRBJ2-2; 12 nucleotides agree with TRBD2. V was pared by 2 bases and J by 6 bases, with 4 bases of the junction left unmatched. CDR1 and CDR2 (germline): MNHEY, SVGEGT. The CDR3 loop spans 16 amino acids. The covered CDR3 bases are TGTGCCAGCAGTTACCTGTCTAGCGGGAGGGCCGGGGAG. It is translated as CASSYLSSGRAGE. The CDR3 as a whole reads CASSYLSSGRAGELFF.

The table lists this clone with many counts. The CDR3 extends 3 residues past the end of the read, so its final part is completed from the germline J gene. The rearrangement joins TRBV13 to TRBJ1-2; maybe TRBD1 (6 bases). The V end lost 6 bases, the J end lost 6 bases, and 17 bases lay between the germline ends. Germline values: CDR1 PRHDT, CDR2 FYEKMQ (reference sequence). The CDR3 sequence is 14 residues long. The covered CDR3 bases are TGTGCCAGCAGTCGGAACAGGGAATCCCATGGC. Translating gives CASSRNRESHG. The entire CDR3 protein reads CASSRNRESHGYTF.

In this sample, this clone turned up many times. The read falls 3 residues short of the CDR3 end, and the missing part is taken from the germline J gene. The genes are TRBV7-8 and TRBJ2-1; 11 nucleotides line up with TRBD1. The junction had 11 bases not matched to a gene; V was cut back by 3 bases and J by 7 bases. The CDR3 covers 17 residues. CDR1 and CDR2 from the germline V gene are SGHVS and FQNEAQ. The chain's CDR3 is CASSFTSSDRGQNEQFF. The sequenced part of the CDR3 DNA is TGTGCCAGCAGCTTCACTAGCTCGGACAGGGGGCAAAATGAG.

This clone was seen only a few times. The sequenced fragment ends 3 residues before the CDR3 boundary, so the rest is inferred from the germline J gene. V and J are TRBV6-2 or TRBV6-3 and TRBJ1-2; TRBD1 is a possible D gene (5 bases). This CDR3 has 16 residues. Per the germline V gene, CDR1 is MNHEY and CDR2 is SVGEGT. CDR3 in amino acids: CASTKGGGTSTDTYTF. Incomplete CDR3 DNA: TGTGCCAGCACGAAGGGCGGGGGGACTAGCACAGATACC.

The sample holds many counts of this clone. The identical CDR3 is also encoded by other nucleotide sequences in the sample. CDR3 loop: CASSPTSGGYNEQFF. Partial CDR3 DNA: TGTGCCAGCTCACCCACTAGCGGGGGTTACAATGAG. The V call is TRBV18, the J call TRBJ2-1; 11 positions match TRBD2. The missing CDR3 end, 3 residues past where the read stops, is filled in from the germline J gene. After removal of 3 bases from V and 4 bases from J, the junction contained 2 bases not matched to a gene. Germline CDR1 and CDR2: KGHSH and LQKENI. The length of the CDR3 is 15 residues.

This clone was seen ten or more times. Read data end 3 residues before the CDR3 end; the end is taken from the germline J gene. This chain joins TRBV20-1 and TRBJ2-2; TRBD2 aligns across 10 bases. The CDR3 has 21 amino acids. Germline loops: CDR1 DFQATT, CDR2 SNEGSKA (reference sequence). With V trimmed by 0 bases and J by 1 base, 17 bases remained unmatched. The CDR3 protein is CSARDLGSIRIAGGNTGELFF. The part of the CDR3 DNA that was read is TGCAGTGCTAGAGATTTGGGGTCTATTAGAATAGCGGGGGGGAACACCGGGGAG.

This clone has at least ten counts. The read comes to an end 3 residues before the CDR3 does, leaving the germline J gene to fill in the end. J is TRBJ1-4 and V is TRBV4-2; D unclear. Germline CDR1 is LGHNA and CDR2 is YNFKEQ. The CDR3 loop spans 17 amino acids. Partial CDR3 DNA: TGTGCCAGCAGCCTCAATAAAGCCGACTCCTATAATTCACCA. Translation: CASSLNKADSYNSP. The entire CDR3 is CASSLNKADSYNSPLFF.

This clone has only a few counts. Coverage ceases 3 residues before the CDR3 finishes, and the germline J gene fills in the end. The V and J genes are TRBV7-9 and TRBJ1-1; D not resolved. Per germline, CDR1 SEHNR and CDR2 FQNEAQ (reference sequence). CDR3 length equals 13 residues. V lost 5 bases and J lost 1, with 8 bases in between. The CDR3 loop is CASSVNRNTEAFF. The CDR3 bases that were read are TGTGCCAGCAGCGTGAACAGGAACACTGAA.